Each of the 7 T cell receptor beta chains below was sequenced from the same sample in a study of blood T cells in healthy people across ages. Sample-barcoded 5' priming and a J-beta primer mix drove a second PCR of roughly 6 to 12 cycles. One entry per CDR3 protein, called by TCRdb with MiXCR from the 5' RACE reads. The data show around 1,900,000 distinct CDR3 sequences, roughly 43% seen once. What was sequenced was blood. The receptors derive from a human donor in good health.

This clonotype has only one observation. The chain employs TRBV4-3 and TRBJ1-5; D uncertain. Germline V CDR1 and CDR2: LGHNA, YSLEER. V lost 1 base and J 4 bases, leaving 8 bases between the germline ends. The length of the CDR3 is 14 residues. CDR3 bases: TGCGCCAGCAGCCAAGTGGAAGGGAATCAGCCCCAGCATTTT. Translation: CASSQVEGNQPQHF.

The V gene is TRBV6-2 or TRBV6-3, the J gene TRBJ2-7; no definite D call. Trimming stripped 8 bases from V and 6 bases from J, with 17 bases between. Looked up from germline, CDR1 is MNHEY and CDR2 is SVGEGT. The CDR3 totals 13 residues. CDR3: CASDGSLLIEQYF. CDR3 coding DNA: TGTGCCAGCGATGGTAGCCTCCTGATCGAGCAGTACTTC.

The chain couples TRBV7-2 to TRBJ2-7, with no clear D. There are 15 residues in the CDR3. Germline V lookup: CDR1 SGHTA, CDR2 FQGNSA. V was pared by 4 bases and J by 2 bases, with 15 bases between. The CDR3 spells CASSSVESAPYEQYF. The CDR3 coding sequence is TGTGCCAGCAGCTCCGTTGAATCGGCTCCCTACGAGCAGTACTTC.

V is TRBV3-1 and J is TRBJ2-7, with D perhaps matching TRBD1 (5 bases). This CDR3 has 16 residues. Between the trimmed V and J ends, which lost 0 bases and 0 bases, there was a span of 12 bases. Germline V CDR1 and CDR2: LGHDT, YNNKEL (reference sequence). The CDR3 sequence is CASSQEGQAISYEQYF. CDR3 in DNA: TGTGCCAGCAGCCAAGAGGGGCAGGCGATCTCCTACGAGCAGTACTTC.

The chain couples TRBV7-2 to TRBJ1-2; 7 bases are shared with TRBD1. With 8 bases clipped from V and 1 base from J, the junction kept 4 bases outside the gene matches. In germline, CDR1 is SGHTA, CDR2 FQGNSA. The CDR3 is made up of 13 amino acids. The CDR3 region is CASRGQDNYGYTF. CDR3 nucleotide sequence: TGTGCCAGCCGTGGACAGGATAACTATGGCTACACCTTC. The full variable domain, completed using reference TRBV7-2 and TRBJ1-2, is GAGVSQSPSNKVTEKGKDVELRCDPISGHTALYWYRQSLGQGLEFLIYFQGNSAPDKSGLPSDRFSAERTGGSVSTLTIQRTQQEDSAVYLCASRGQDNYGYTFGSGTRLTVV.

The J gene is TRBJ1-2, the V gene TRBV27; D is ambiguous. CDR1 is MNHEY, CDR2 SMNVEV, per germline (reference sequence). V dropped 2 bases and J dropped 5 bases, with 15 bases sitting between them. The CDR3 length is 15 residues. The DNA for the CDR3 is TGTGCCAGCAGTTTAGGCAGGTCGGCACTATATGGCTACACCTTC. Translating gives CASSLGRSALYGYTF.

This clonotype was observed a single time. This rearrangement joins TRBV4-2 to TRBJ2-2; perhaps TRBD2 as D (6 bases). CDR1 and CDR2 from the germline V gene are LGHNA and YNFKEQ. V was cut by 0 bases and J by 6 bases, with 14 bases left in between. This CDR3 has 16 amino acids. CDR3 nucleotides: TGTGCCAGCAGCCAAGATCGGGCGGGGCTCGCCGGGGAGCTGTTTTTT. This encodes CASSQDRAGLAGELFF.